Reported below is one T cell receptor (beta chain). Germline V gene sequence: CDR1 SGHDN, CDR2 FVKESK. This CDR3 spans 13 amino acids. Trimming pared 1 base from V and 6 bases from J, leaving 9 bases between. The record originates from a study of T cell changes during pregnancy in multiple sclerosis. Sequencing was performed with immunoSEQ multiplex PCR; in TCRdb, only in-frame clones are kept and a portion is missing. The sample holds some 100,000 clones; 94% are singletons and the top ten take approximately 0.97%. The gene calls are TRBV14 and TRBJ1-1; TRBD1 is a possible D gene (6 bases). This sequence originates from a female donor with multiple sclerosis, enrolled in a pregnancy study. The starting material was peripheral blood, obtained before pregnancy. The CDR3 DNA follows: TGTGCCAGCAGCCAAGGATGGACAGCTGAAGCTTTCTTT. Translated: CASSQGWTAEAFF.